This TCR beta chain comes out of a study of blood T cell repertoires in COVID-19. Study-level background: Sources were T cells, B-cell-depleted T cells, or PBMCs; the material itself was cDNA or gDNA.

Germline CDR1 reads MNHEY; CDR2 reads SVGAGI. The CDR3 consists of 16 residues. The V gene lost 2 bases and the J gene lost 1 base, with 14 bases spanning the gap. Methods used by the authors: Amplification of reference gene primers was used by the study to estimate nucleated cell counts. Produced via immunoSEQ multiplex PCR; TCRdb's table is partial and in-frame only. V, J and clone size were drawn from that table, and D and trimming were deduced from the DNA. This sample yields under 200,000 clones, of which 80% to 85% are seen a single time; roughly 11% belongs to the top ten. The source is an older man with active or convalescent COVID-19. The sequenced sample was peripheral blood. The chain uses TRBV6-5 and TRBJ1-1; TRBD1 is a possible D gene (5 bases). CDR3 loop: CASSYAQGSTNTEAFF. DNA of the CDR3: TGTGCCAGCAGTTACGCTCAGGGATCTACGAACACTGAAGCTTTCTTT.